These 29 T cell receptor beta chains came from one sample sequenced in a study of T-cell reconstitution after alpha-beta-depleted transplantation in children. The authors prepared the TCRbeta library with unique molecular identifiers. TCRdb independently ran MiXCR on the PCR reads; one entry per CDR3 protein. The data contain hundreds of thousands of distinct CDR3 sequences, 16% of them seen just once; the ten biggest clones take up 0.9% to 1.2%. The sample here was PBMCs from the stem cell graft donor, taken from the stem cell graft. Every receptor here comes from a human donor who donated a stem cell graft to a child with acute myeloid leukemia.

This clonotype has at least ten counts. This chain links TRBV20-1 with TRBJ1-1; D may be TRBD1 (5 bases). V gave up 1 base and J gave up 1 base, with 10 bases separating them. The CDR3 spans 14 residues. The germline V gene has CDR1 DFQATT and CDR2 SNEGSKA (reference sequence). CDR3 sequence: CSARATESNTEAFF. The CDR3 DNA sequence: TGCAGTGCTAGAGCGACAGAATCGAACACTGAAGCTTTCTTT.

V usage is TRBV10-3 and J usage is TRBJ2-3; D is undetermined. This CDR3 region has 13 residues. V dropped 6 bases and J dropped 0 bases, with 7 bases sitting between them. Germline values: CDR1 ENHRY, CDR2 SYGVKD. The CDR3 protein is CAISLESTDTQYF. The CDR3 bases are TGTGCCATCAGCCTAGAAAGCACAGATACGCAGTATTTT.

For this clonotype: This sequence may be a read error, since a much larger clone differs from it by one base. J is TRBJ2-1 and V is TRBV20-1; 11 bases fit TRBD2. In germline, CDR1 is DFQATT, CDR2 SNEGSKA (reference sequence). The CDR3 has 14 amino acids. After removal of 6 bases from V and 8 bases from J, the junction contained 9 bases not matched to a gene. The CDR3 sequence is CSARLAGCRDEQFF. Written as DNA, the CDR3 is TGCAGTGCGAGACTAGCGGGGTGCAGGGATGAGCAGTTCTTC.

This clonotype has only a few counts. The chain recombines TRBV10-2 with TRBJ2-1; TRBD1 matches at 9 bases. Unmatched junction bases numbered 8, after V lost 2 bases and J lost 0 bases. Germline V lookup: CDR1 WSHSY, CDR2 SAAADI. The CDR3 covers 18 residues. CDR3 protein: CASSEGSGQGSSYNEQFF. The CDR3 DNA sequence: TGCGCCAGCAGTGAGGGATCGGGACAGGGATCCTCCTACAATGAGCAGTTCTTC.

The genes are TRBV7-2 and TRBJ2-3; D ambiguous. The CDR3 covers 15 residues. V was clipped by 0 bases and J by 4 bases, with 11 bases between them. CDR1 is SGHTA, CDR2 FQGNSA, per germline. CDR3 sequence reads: CASSLAASSADTQYF. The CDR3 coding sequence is TGTGCCAGCAGCTTAGCGGCCAGCTCGGCAGATACGCAGTATTTT. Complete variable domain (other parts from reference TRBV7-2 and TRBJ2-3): GAGVSQSPSNKVTEKGKDVELRCDPISGHTALYWYRQSLGQGLEFLIYFQGNSAPDKSGLPSDRFSAERTGGSVSTLTIQRTQQEDSAVYLCASSLAASSADTQYFGPGTRLTVL.

The CDR3 coding sequence is TGTGCCAGCAGTTCCCCTTTCACATACGAGCAGTACGTC. Its translation: CASSSPFTYEQYV. This sequence joins TRBV28 and TRBJ2-7; D uncertain. This CDR3 has 13 amino acids. CDR1 MDHEN and CDR2 SYDVKM come from the germline V gene. Trimming removed 4 bases from V and 4 bases from J, with 11 bases in between.

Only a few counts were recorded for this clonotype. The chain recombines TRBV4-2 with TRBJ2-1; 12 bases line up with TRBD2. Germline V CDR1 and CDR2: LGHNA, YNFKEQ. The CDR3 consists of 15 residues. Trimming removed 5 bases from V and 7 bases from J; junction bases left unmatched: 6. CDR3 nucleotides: TGTGCCAGCAGCAACGGACTAGCGGGGCCTAATGAGCAGTTCTTC. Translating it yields CASSNGLAGPNEQFF.

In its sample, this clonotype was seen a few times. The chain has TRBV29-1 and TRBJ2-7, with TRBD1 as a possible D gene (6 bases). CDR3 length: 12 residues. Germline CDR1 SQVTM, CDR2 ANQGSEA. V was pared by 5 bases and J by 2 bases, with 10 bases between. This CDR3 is CSVSDSTYEQYV. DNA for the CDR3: TGCAGCGTTTCGGACAGTACCTACGAGCAGTACGTC.

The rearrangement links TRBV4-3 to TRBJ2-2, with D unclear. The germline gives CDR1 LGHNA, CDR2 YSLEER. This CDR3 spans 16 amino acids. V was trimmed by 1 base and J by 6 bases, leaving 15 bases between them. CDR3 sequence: CASSQGPRTAPGELFF. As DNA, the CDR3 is TGCGCCAGCAGCCAAGGACCTAGGACGGCCCCCGGGGAGCTGTTTTTT.

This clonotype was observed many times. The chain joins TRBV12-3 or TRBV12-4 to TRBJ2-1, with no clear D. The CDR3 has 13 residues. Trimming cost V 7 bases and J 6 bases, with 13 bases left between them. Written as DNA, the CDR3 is TGTGCCAGCATCGACCATGTTGGCAATGAGCAGTTCTTC. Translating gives CASIDHVGNEQFF.

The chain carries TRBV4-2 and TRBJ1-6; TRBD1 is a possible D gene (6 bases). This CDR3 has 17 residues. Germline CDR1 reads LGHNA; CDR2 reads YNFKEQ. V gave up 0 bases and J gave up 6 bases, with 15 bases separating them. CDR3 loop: CASSQEIRGWANSPLHF. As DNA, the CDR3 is TGTGCCAGCAGCCAAGAAATAAGGGGGTGGGCTAATTCACCCCTCCACTTT.

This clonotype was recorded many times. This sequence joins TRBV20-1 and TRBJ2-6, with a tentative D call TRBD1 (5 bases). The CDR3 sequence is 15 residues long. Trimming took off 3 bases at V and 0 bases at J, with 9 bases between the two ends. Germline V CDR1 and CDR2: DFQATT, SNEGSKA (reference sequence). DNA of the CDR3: TGCAGTGCTAGTTTGGGGCCCTCTGGGGCCAACGTCCTGACTTTC. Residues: CSASLGPSGANVLTF.

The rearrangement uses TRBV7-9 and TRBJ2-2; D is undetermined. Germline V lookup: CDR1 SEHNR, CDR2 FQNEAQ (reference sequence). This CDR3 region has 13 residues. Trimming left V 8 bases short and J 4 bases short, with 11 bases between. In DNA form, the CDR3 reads TGTGCCAGCGTCTTGATCGTCACCGGGGAGCTGTTTTTT. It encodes CASVLIVTGELFF.

In DNA, the CDR3 is TGTGCCAGCAGTGATTACGGGCGCTCTACCTACAATGAGCAGTTCTTC. Protein product: CASSDYGRSTYNEQFF. The chain links TRBV25-1 to TRBJ2-1, with D unclear. Deletions cut 3 bases from V and 2 bases from J, with 14 bases between. The germline V gene has CDR1 MGHDK and CDR2 SYGVNS. CDR3 length: 16 amino acids.

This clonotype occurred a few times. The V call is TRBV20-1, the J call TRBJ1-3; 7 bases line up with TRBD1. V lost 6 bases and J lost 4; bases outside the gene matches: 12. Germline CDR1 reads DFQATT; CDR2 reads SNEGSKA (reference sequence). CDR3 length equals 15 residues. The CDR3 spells CSAPNTGAVGNTIYF. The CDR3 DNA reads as TGCAGTGCCCCGAATACAGGGGCAGTCGGAAACACCATATATTTT.

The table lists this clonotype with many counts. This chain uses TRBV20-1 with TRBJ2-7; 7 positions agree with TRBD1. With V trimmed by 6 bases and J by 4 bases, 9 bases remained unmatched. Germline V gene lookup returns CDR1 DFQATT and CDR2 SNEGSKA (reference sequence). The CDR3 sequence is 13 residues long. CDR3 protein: CSAVTGNRYEQYF. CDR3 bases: TGCAGTGCCGTGACAGGGAATAGGTACGAGCAGTACTTC.

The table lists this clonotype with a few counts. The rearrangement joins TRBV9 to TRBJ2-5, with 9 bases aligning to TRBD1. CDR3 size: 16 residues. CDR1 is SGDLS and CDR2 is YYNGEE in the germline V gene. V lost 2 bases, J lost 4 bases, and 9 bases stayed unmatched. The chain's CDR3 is CASSVGTGSLGETQYF. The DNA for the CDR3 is TGTGCCAGCAGCGTGGGGACAGGGAGCCTAGGAGAGACCCAGTACTTC.

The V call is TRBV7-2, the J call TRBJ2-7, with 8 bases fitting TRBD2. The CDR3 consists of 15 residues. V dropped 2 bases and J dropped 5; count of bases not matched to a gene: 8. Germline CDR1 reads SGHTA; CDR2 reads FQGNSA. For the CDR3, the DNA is TGTGCCAGCAGCTTATATCCGGGGGGGGTAAACGAGCAGTACTTC. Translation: CASSLYPGGVNEQYF.

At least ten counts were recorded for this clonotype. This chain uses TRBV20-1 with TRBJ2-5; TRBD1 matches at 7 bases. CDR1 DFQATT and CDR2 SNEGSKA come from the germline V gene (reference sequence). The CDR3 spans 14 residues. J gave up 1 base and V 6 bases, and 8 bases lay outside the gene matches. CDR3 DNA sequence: TGCAGTGCACGTACAGGGGTTAGCCAAGAGACCCAGTACTTC. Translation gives CSARTGVSQETQYF.

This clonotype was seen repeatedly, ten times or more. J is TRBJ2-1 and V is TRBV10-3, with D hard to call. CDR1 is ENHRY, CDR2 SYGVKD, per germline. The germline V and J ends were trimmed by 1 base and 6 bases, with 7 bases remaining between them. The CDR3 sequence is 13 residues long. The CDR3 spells CAISELELNEQFF. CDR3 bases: TGTGCCATCAGTGAGTTGGAGCTCAATGAGCAGTTCTTC.

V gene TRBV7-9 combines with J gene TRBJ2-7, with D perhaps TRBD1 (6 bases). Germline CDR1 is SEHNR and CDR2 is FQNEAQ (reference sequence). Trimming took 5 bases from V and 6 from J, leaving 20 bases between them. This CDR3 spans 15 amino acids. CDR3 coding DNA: TGTGCCAGCAGCCAATCGGGGCAGGGGATATCCGAGCAGTACTTC. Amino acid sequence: CASSQSGQGISEQYF.

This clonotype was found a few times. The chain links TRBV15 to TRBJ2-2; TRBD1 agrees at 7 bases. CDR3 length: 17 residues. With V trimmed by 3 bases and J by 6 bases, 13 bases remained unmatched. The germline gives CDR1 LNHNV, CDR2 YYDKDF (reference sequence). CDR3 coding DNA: TGTGCCACCAGCAGGACAGGGATCTACTCCTTACCCGGGGAGCTGTTTTTT. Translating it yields CATSRTGIYSLPGELFF. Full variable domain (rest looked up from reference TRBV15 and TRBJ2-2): DAMVIQNPRYQVTQFGKPVTLSCSQTLNHNVMYWYQQKSSQAPKLLFHYYDKDFNNEADTPDNFQSRRPNTSFCFLDIRSPGLGDTAMYLCATSRTGIYSLPGELFFGEGSRLTVL.

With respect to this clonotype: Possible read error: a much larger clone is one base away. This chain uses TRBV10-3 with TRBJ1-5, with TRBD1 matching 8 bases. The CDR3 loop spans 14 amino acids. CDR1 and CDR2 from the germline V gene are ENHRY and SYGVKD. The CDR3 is CTTTGQESNQPQHF. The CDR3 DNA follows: TGTACCACCACGGGACAGGAGAGCAATCAGCCCCAGCATTTT.

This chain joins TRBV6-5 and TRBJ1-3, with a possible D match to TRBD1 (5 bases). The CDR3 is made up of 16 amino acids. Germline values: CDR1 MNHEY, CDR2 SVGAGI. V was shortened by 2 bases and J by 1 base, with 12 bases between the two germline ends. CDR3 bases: TGTGCCAGCAGTTACATTTTGTCAGGGTCTGGAAACACCATATATTTT. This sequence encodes CASSYILSGSGNTIYF.

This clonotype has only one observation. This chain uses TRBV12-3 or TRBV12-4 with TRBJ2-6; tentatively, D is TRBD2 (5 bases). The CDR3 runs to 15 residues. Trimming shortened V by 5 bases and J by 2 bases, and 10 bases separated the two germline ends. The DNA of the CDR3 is TGTGCCAGCAGTGGGTACGGGGCTGGGGCCAACGTCCTGACTTTC. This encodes CASSGYGAGANVLTF.

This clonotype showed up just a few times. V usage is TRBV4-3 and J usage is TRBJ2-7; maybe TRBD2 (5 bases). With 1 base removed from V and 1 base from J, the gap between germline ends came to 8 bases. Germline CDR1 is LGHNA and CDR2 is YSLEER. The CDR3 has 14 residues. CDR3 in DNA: TGCGCCAGCAGCCAAGGCAGCGGATCCTACGAGCAGTACTTC. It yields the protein CASSQGSGSYEQYF.

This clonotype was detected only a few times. Here the CDR3 DNA reads TGCACCTATGAGGACATGAACACTGAAGCTTTCTTT. Amino acid sequence: CTYEDMNTEAFF. V is TRBV20-1 and J is TRBJ1-1; possible D gene TRBD1, 5 bases. Germline CDR1 is DFQATT and CDR2 is SNEGSKA (reference sequence). There are 12 residues in the CDR3.

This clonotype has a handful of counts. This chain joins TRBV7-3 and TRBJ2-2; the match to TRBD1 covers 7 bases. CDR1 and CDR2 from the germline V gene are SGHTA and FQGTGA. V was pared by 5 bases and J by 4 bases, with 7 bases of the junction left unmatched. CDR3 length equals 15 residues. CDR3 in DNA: TGTGCCAGCAGCCAACAGGGGTCCTCCACCGGGGAGCTGTTTTTT. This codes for CASSQQGSSTGELFF.

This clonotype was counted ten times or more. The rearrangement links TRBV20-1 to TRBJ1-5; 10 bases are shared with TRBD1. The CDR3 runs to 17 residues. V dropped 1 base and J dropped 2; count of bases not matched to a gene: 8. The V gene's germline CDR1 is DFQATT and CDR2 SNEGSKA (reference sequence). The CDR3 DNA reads TGCAGTGCTAGAGCTAAACCGGGGACAGGGGGCAATCAGCCCCAGCATTTT. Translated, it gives CSARAKPGTGGNQPQHF.